The 8 T cell receptor beta chains given below trace back to one sample, sequenced in a study of blood T cell repertoires in COVID-19. Using immunoSEQ multiplex PCR, the repertoire was profiled, and TCRdb retains in-frame clones only, with some absent. This table has 15,000 to 20,000 clones, about 85% appearing once. Input material: peripheral blood. Every receptor here comes from a man between 70 and 80 years old with acute or convalescent COVID-19.

The chain uses TRBV7-3 and TRBJ1-3; a possible D gene is TRBD1 (5 bases). V lost 5 bases and J 0 bases, leaving 14 bases between the germline ends. The CDR3 is made up of 16 amino acids. Germline lookup yields CDR1 SGHTA and CDR2 FQGTGA. CDR3 protein: CASSAGTLLSGNTIYF. DNA for the CDR3: TGTGCCAGCAGCGCCGGGACTTTACTCTCTGGAAACACCATATATTTT. The full variable domain, with the rest looked up from reference TRBV7-3 and TRBJ1-3, is GAGVSQTPSNKVTEKGKYVELRCDPISGHTALYWYRQSLGQGPEFLIYFQGTGAADDSGLPNDRFFAVRPEGSVSTLKIQRTERGDSAVYLCASSAGTLLSGNTIYFGEGSWLTVV.

This chain links TRBV5-1 with TRBJ1-1, with D perhaps matching TRBD1 (6 bases). The CDR3 totals 15 residues. Trimming pared 2 bases from V and 11 bases from J, leaving 22 bases between. CDR1 and CDR2 (germline): SGHRS, YFSETQ. The CDR3 DNA reads TGCGCCAGCAGCTTCGGTTCTGGTAGGACAGCAACGGCTTTCTTT. It specifies CASSFGSGRTATAFF.

This clone was detected a few times. The chain couples TRBV20-1 to TRBJ1-5, with TRBD1 as a possible D gene (6 bases). The CDR3 consists of 15 residues. V was clipped by 3 bases and J by 0 bases, with 12 bases between them. The germline CDR1 and CDR2 sequences are DFQATT and SNEGSKA (reference sequence). DNA of the CDR3: TGCAGTGCTAGTTCAGGGGTGGCTAGCAATCAGCCCCAGCATTTT. Protein sequence: CSASSGVASNQPQHF.

The V gene is TRBV19, the J gene TRBJ1-1, with 8 bases that match TRBD1. V lost 6 bases, J lost 4 bases, and 10 bases stayed unmatched. This CDR3 spans 15 amino acids. Per germline, CDR1 LNHDA and CDR2 SQIVND (reference sequence). In nucleotides, the CDR3 is TGTGCCAGTAGGCAGGACAGGGCTGGCGTCACTGAAGCTTTCTTT. It specifies CASRQDRAGVTEAFF.

The V and J genes are TRBV6-5 and TRBJ2-2, with 8 nucleotides matching TRBD1. CDR3 length: 14 residues. CDR1 and CDR2 from the germline V gene are MNHEY and SVGAGI. After removal of 7 bases from V and 8 bases from J, the junction contained 9 bases not matched to a gene. CDR3 residues: CASTGQGILGELFF. CDR3 DNA: TGTGCCAGCACCGGACAGGGTATTTTGGGGGAGCTGTTTTTT.

In its sample, this clone was seen once. J is TRBJ2-4 and V is TRBV7-3, with a possible D match to TRBD1 (6 bases). V lost 5 bases and J 8 bases, leaving 16 bases between the germline ends. CDR3 size: 14 residues. CDR1 is SGHTA and CDR2 is FQGTGA in the germline V gene. CDR3 amino acids: CASSQGSLGDIQYF. CDR3 nucleotides: TGTGCCAGCAGCCAGGGGTCCCTGGGGGACATTCAGTACTTC.

The chain couples TRBV19 to TRBJ2-7; no clear D. V dropped 1 base and J dropped 1 base, with 8 bases sitting between them. CDR3 length: 14 residues. The germline CDR1 and CDR2 sequences are LNHDA and SQIVND (reference sequence). The CDR3 sequence: CASSIVSGSYEQYF. Written as DNA, the CDR3 is TGTGCCAGTAGTATAGTATCCGGGTCCTACGAGCAGTACTTC.

This chain connects TRBV12-3 or TRBV12-4 to TRBJ2-5; the D is unclear. Trimming cost V 6 bases and J 5 bases, with 7 bases left between them. CDR3 length: 11 amino acids. The CDR3 DNA is TGTGCCAGCAGGTCTACGGAGACCCAGTACTTC. This sequence encodes CASRSTETQYF.